This T cell receptor beta chain was captured in a study of blood T cells in healthy people across ages. Study-wide context: Per two T cells, template switching captured roughly one barcoded beta molecule. Overall study findings and caveats: Donor CMV status, an unknown factor, possibly confounded changes in expanded clonotypes.

A sample-barcoded 5' primer and a J-beta primer mix were used in a second PCR of roughly 6 to 12 cycles. Via MiXCR, TCRdb re-called the 5' RACE reads, giving one row per CDR3 protein. The table records approximately 800,000 distinct CDR3 sequences, 35% to 50% of them present only once. CDR1 ENHRY and CDR2 SYGVKD come from the germline V gene. The CDR3 is 14 amino acids. V was clipped by 6 bases and J by 8 bases; unmatched bases: 10. For this clonotype: The target antigen is unknown.

The TCR comes from a man older than 75 in good health. The chain joins TRBV10-3 to TRBJ2-1; 7 bases align to TRBD1. Sequencing was performed on blood. The CDR3 bases are TGTGCCATCAGATGGACAGGCGGCAGCGATGAGCAGTTCTTC. This codes for CAIRWTGGSDEQFF.